This T cell receptor beta chain was captured by sequencing in a study of blood T cell repertoires in COVID-19. Germline trimming cut 4 bases from V and 2 bases from J; bases unmatched to any gene: 6. Germline V CDR1 and CDR2: MNHNS, SASEGT. The CDR3 loop spans 16 amino acids. Study processing details: Estimates of nucleated cell counts were drawn from the amplification of reference gene primers. Clones were sequenced by immunoSEQ multiplex PCR, and TCRdb holds only the in-frame ones, with some missing. For V, J and clone size, that table is used; D and trimming come from the DNA. Here the sample spans 100,000 to 150,000 clones, approximately 79% being singletons.

The specimen sequenced was PBMCs or T cells enriched from blood (not recorded which). This rearrangement joins TRBV6-1 to TRBJ2-2; 8 bases are shared with TRBD2. This clonotype was sampled from a man aged 35-49 years with acute COVID-19. Written as DNA, the CDR3 is TGTGCCAGCAGTGTCCTAGCGGGTCACAACACCGGGGAGCTGTTTTTT. This codes for CASSVLAGHNTGELFF.